Listed below are T cell receptor beta chains from one sample, sequenced in a study of molecular identifiers for immune sequencing clone quantification. TCRdb recomputed calls from the PCR reads with MiXCR, one row per CDR3 protein. The data contain about 98,000 distinct CDR3 sequences, 30% to 35% of them singletons. The specimen was naive CD8+ T cells from blood, with Jurkat cell RNA spiked in. These receptors all come from a human donor in good health. Some libraries in this study had Jurkat cell RNA spiked in. CDR3s include the opening cysteine and the closing phenylalanine or tryptophan. The order of the fields is D gene, V gene, clone size, J gene, CDR3 DNA, CDR3 protein. A D gene is named only where the DNA matches it firmly. For some rows the clone size is stated as once, few or many, or as a class when expanded; others skip it.

NA	TRBV5-6	few	TRBJ2-5	TGTGCCAGCAGCTTGTTGGGCCCAGAGACCCAGTACTTC	CASSLLGPETQYF
TRBD1	TRBV5-3	few	TRBJ2-7	TGTGCCAGCAGGAATACAGGGGACTCCTACGAGCAGTACTTC	CASRNTGDSYEQYF
NA	TRBV14	NA	TRBJ2-1	TGTGCCAGCAGCCAAGGACAGGTTGAGCAGTTCTTC	CASSQGQVEQFF
NA	TRBV7-6	few	TRBJ2-2	TGTGCCAGCAGCTTAGGCTACCACACCGGGGAGCTGTTTTTT	CASSLGYHTGELFF
NA	TRBV7-8	once	TRBJ2-7	TGTGCAAGCAGCTTAGTGGATGAACAGTACTTC	CASSLVDEQYF
NA	TRBV7-2	many	TRBJ2-1	TGTGCCAGCAGCTCTGGGACAAGACCATTGTACAATGAGCAGTTCTTC	CASSSGTRPLYNEQFF
NA	TRBV20-1	NA	TRBJ2-7	TGCAGTGCTAGAGATGTCCTCTCTCTGCAGGTCTCCTACGAGCAGTACTTC	CSARDVLSLQVSYEQYF
NA	TRBV10-3	few	TRBJ1-2	TGTGCCACCACTGGGCCCGACTATGGCTACACCTTC	CATTGPDYGYTF
TRBD2	TRBV4-3	NA	TRBJ2-1	TGCGCCAGCAGCCAAGAAGTCGCGGGAGCCACCTACAATGAGCAGTTCTTC	CASSQEVAGATYNEQFF
TRBD1	TRBV15	NA	TRBJ2-1	TGTGCCACCAGCAGAGTGTCTAACAGGGGTAGGGATGAGCAGTTCTTC	CATSRVSNRGRDEQFF
TRBD1	TRBV2	once	TRBJ2-5	TGTGCCACCGAAGGGACAGGGCCTTTGGAGACCCAGTGCTTC	CATEGTGPLETQCF
NA	TRBV7-9	few	TRBJ1-1	TGTGCCAGCAGCTTCGGGGATCTAGAAGCTTTCTTT	CASSFGDLEAFF
NA	TRBV18	NA	TRBJ1-5	TGTGCCAGCTCACGAGACGAGGGTCCGACAGATACGCAGCATTTT	CASSRDEGPTDTQHF
TRBD2	TRBV25-1	few	TRBJ2-3	TGTGCCAGCAGTGAATTCCAAGCGGGGGGCACAGATACGCAGTATTTT	CASSEFQAGGTDTQYF
NA	TRBV2	few	TRBJ1-5	TGTGCCAGCAGTGTGACGGAGAGCAATCAGCCCCAGCATTTT	CASSVTESNQPQHF
TRBD2	TRBV28	NA	TRBJ2-7	TGTGCCAGCAGTTTGACTAGCGGGGGTGGGTACGAGCAGTACTTC	CASSLTSGGGYEQYF
NA	TRBV4-1	NA	TRBJ1-5	TGCGCCAGCAGCCAAGATTGGGGAAGCAATCAGCCCCAGCATTTT	CASSQDWGSNQPQHF
TRBD2	TRBV29-1	many	TRBJ2-5	TGCAGCCTCACCCCAGCGGGAGAGGAGACCCAGTACTTC	CSLTPAGEETQYF
NA	TRBV2	NA	TRBJ1-1	TGTGCCAGCAGCGATGGACCGGACACTGAAGCTTTCTTT	CASSDGPDTEAFF
NA	TRBV7-9	many	TRBJ1-1	TGTGCCAGCAGCTTGGGAGTCACTGAAGCTTTCTTT	CASSLGVTEAFF
TRBD2	TRBV27	NA	TRBJ2-3	TGTGCCAGCAGTTTGAGATTAGGACGGGAGGCAGATACGCAGTATTTT	CASSLRLGREADTQYF
NA	TRBV19	NA	TRBJ1-2	TGTGCCAGCTTCGGGACAAGTGCGAATGGCTACACCTTC	CASFGTSANGYTF
NA	TRBV12-3/TRBV12-4	NA	TRBJ1-3	TGTGCCAGCCGGGACAACTCTGGAAACACCATATATTTT	CASRDNSGNTIYF
TRBD2	TRBV28	NA	TRBJ2-7	TGTGCCAGCAGCCAGAGGAGCGGGAGCTGGGACGAGCAGTACTTC	CASSQRSGSWDEQYF
NA	TRBV20-1	NA	TRBJ2-7	TGCAGTGCTAGGTTAGCGAGCTCCTACGAGCAGTACTTC	CSARLASSYEQYF
NA	TRBV28	NA	TRBJ2-1	TGTGCCAGCAGTTTTGGGGGCTTCGACAATGGGCAGTTCTTC	CASSFGGFDNGQFF
NA	TRBV28	many	TRBJ1-4	TGTGCCAGCAGTCCTGAGGACAGTTGGATAGCAACTAATGAAAAACTGTTTTTT	CASSPEDSWIATNEKLFF
TRBD1	TRBV7-9	few	TRBJ2-7	TGTGCCAGCAGCTTACCCGGGACAGGGGGCTACGAGCAGTACTTC	CASSLPGTGGYEQYF
TRBD1	TRBV7-9	NA	TRBJ2-6	TGTGCCAGCAGCCCGAGAGTACGTGGCGGACAGGGTAGGTCTGGGGCCAACGTCCTGACTTTC	CASSPRVRGGQGRSGANVLTF
NA	TRBV9	NA	TRBJ2-1	TGTGCCAGCACCCCAGAAGGTAGCGGCCCCTACAATGAGCAGTTCTTC	CASTPEGSGPYNEQFF
NA	TRBV7-7	few	TRBJ2-5	TGTGCTAGCAGCTTCCCCCCTAAGGACGGACTAGAGACCCAGTACTTC	CASSFPPKDGLETQYF
NA	TRBV28	few	TRBJ1-6	TGTGCCAGCAGTTACAACGCGTTAAATTCACCCCTCCACTTT	CASSYNALNSPLHF
NA	TRBV6-6	once	TRBJ2-7	TGTGCCAGCAGTTCTGCTAGCGAATCCGGCCTGCACGAGCAGTACTTC	CASSSASESGLHEQYF
NA	TRBV5-6	NA	TRBJ2-5	TGTGCCGGCAGGGAGTTGAACCAAGAGACCCAGTACTTC	CAGRELNQETQYF
TRBD1	TRBV28	many	TRBJ2-3	TGTGCCAGCACCTTATCAGACAGGGGGGTTGGGCTGCAGTATTTT	CASTLSDRGVGLQYF
NA	TRBV28	NA	TRBJ2-7	TGTGCCAGCAGTTTATTACAGTCCTACGAGCAGTACTTC	CASSLLQSYEQYF
TRBD1	TRBV6-5	NA	TRBJ2-7	TGTGCCAGCAGTAACCGGGACAGGGGGTACGAGCAGTACTTC	CASSNRDRGYEQYF
NA	TRBV18	NA	TRBJ1-1	TGTGCCAGCTCACCACCTCTACAGTTGAACACTGAAGCTTTCTTT	CASSPPLQLNTEAFF
TRBD1	TRBV4-3	few	TRBJ2-7	TGCGCCAGCAGCCAACGACAGGGGTCCTACGAGCAGTACTTC	CASSQRQGSYEQYF
TRBD1	TRBV7-9	NA	TRBJ1-5	TGTGCCAGCAGCTCGCCGGGGACAGGGGGACATGCCCAGCATTTT	CASSSPGTGGHAQHF
NA	TRBV28	few	TRBJ2-7	TGTGCCAGCAGTCCGCACACGGGGGCGACTTACGAGCAGTACTTC	CASSPHTGATYEQYF
NA	TRBV5-1	NA	TRBJ2-7	TGCGCCAGCAGCAGCAACTCCTACGAGCAGTACTTC	CASSSNSYEQYF
NA	TRBV2	once	TRBJ1-3	TGTGCCAGCAGTGATGGGTATAGGACTGGAAACACCATATATTTT	CASSDGYRTGNTIYF
NA	TRBV27	few	TRBJ2-3	TGTGCCAGCAGTTTATCCTCGGGCCTAGCGCTAGGTGATACGCAGTATTTT	CASSLSSGLALGDTQYF
NA	TRBV20-1	NA	TRBJ2-7	TGCAGTGCGAAACAGGGCGACGACGAGCAGTACTTC	CSAKQGDDEQYF
NA	TRBV7-8	many	TRBJ2-5	TGTGCCAGCAGCCCTGTTACCATTCAAGAGACCCAGTACTTC	CASSPVTIQETQYF
NA	TRBV7-9	NA	TRBJ2-1	TGTGCCAGCAGCGAAACCTACAGTCTCCGTGAGCAGTTCTTC	CASSETYSLREQFF
NA	TRBV7-8	many	TRBJ2-3	TGTGCCAGCAGCTTAGCGGGCTCCCCCGCAGATACGCAGTATTTT	CASSLAGSPADTQYF
TRBD1	TRBV20-1	NA	TRBJ1-1	TGCAGTGCTAGAGATCTGGACAGGGGAGACACTGAAGCTTTCTTT	CSARDLDRGDTEAFF
NA	TRBV13	few	TRBJ2-2	TGTGCCAGCAGAGCCCCCGGGCGCGGGGACACCGGGGAGCTGTTTTTT	CASRAPGRGDTGELFF
TRBD1	TRBV2	few	TRBJ1-1	TGTGCCAGCAGAGGACAGGGGGCGCGGCCTGAAGCTTTCTTT	CASRGQGARPEAFF
NA	TRBV12-3/TRBV12-4	few	TRBJ2-5	TGTGCCAGCAGCCCCGACGGCCAGGATCAAGAGACCCAGTACTTC	CASSPDGQDQETQYF
NA	TRBV4-1	few	TRBJ1-5	TGCGCCAGCAGCCGCGGTGGGGTCCCCCTAGGGAATCAGCCCCAGCATTTT	CASSRGGVPLGNQPQHF
TRBD1	TRBV29-1	few	TRBJ2-1	TGCAGTGACACCGGGACAGGCTTCCTCAATGAGCAGTTCTTC	CSDTGTGFLNEQFF
NA	TRBV29-1	many	TRBJ2-5	TGCAGCATCCTGAGGCAGGGGTGGGCGAAGACCCAGTACTTC	CSILRQGWAKTQYF
NA	TRBV12-3/TRBV12-4	NA	TRBJ1-1	TGTGCCAGCACCAAGACAGGTAGACACTTTAGCTCTGAAGCTCTCTTT	CASTKTGRHFSSEALF
NA	TRBV3-1	NA	TRBJ2-6	TGTGCCAGCAGCCAAGTCTCTGCTGGGACATTCATCTCTGGGGCCAACGTCCTGACTTTC	CASSQVSAGTFISGANVLTF
NA	TRBV28	many	TRBJ1-4	TGTGCCAGCAGTTTACTTGTGGGGTCAACTAATGAAAAACTGTTTTTT	CASSLLVGSTNEKLFF
TRBD2	TRBV29-1	NA	TRBJ2-3	TGCAGCGCTCGAGGGGTAGCGGGGGGCCCAGCAGATACGCAGTATTTT	CSARGVAGGPADTQYF